The 10 T cell receptor beta chains given below trace back to one sample, sequenced in a study of radiotherapy plus CTLA-4 blockade in lung cancer. Assay: immunoSEQ multiplex PCR; the TCRdb copy retains only in-frame clones and omits some. The sample lists approximately 67,000 clones; about four fifths were seen once. The sample in question was peripheral blood, obtained from a patient treated with radiotherapy plus ipilimumab. These receptors all come from a human donor with non-small cell lung cancer who had a partial response to radiotherapy plus ipilimumab.

The chain couples TRBV9 to TRBJ1-1; no reliable D call. The germline V gene encodes CDR1 SGDLS and CDR2 YYNGEE. CDR3 length: 13 residues. V lost 0 bases and J lost 1, with 4 bases in between. CDR3: CASSVGPNTEAFF. CDR3 nucleotide sequence: TGTGCCAGCAGCGTAGGGCCGAACACTGAAGCTTTCTTT. Full variable domain (rest looked up from reference TRBV9 and TRBJ1-1): DSGVTQTPKHLITATGQRVTLRCSPRSGDLSVYWYQQSLDQGLQFLIQYYNGEERAKGNILERFSAQQFPDLHSELNLSSLELGDSALYFCASSVGPNTEAFFGQGTRLTVV.

The rearrangement joins TRBV7-2 to TRBJ2-3; 8 bases match TRBD1. CDR1 is SGHTA, CDR2 FQGNSA, per germline. V was clipped by 3 bases and J by 5 bases; unmatched bases: 1. The CDR3 is 13 amino acids. The CDR3 sequence: CASSFTGGDTQYF. The CDR3 DNA is TGTGCCAGCAGCTTCACAGGGGGAGATACGCAGTATTTT.

This clone was observed a single time. The chain has TRBV5-4 and TRBJ2-5, with a weak D call TRBD1 (6 bases). Looked up from germline, CDR1 is SGHNT and CDR2 is YYREEE (reference sequence). Between the trimmed V and J ends, which lost 4 bases and 1 base, there was a span of 17 bases. The CDR3 contains 16 residues. The CDR3 loop is CASSLGQYQIQETQYF. CDR3 coding DNA: TGTGCCAGCAGCCTCGGACAGTACCAAATCCAAGAGACCCAGTACTTC.

The chain carries TRBV19 and TRBJ2-2, with 7 nucleotides matching TRBD2. V lost 3 bases to trimming and J lost 0 bases; unmatched junction nucleotides: 7. From germline, CDR1 is LNHDA and CDR2 SQIVND (reference sequence). The CDR3 is 17 residues long. Here the CDR3 DNA reads TGTGCCAGTAGTATGCGGGGGAGGGTAGCGAACACCGGGGAGCTGTTTTTT. Protein product: CASSMRGRVANTGELFF.

This clone came up a few times. The rearrangement joins TRBV14 to TRBJ1-1; maybe TRBD1 (6 bases). The V end lost 3 bases, the J end lost 4 bases, and 18 bases lay between the germline ends. The V gene's germline CDR1 is SGHDN and CDR2 FVKESK. This CDR3 comprises 16 residues. The CDR3 DNA reads TGTGCCAGCAGCCAGCTACAGGGTGACGGGCGCACTGAAGCTTTCTTT. This codes for CASSQLQGDGRTEAFF.

This chain links TRBV7-7 with TRBJ2-1; 8 nucleotides agree with TRBD1. Trimming took 1 base from V and 6 from J; bases not matched to a gene: 5. This CDR3 comprises 15 residues. The germline V gene has CDR1 SSHAT and CDR2 FNYEAQ (reference sequence). The CDR3 protein is CASSLGTGTVNEQFF. CDR3 sequence (DNA): TGTGCCAGCAGCTTAGGGACAGGGACCGTCAATGAGCAGTTCTTC. Full variable domain (remainder filled in from reference TRBV7-7 and TRBJ2-1): GAGVSQSPRYKVTKRGQDVTLRCDPISSHATLYWYQQALGQGPEFLTYFNYEAQPDKSGLPSDRFSAERPEGSISTLTIQRTEQRDSAMYRCASSLGTGTVNEQFFGPGTRLTVL.

In nucleotides, the CDR3 is TGTGCCAGCAGCTTAGCGTTCAACGAGCAGTACTTC. The encoded protein is CASSLAFNEQYF. This chain joins TRBV7-9 and TRBJ2-7, with D hard to call. V lost 0 bases and J lost 5, with 5 bases in between. Germline loops: CDR1 SEHNR, CDR2 FQNEAQ (reference sequence). CDR3 size: 12 residues.

This sequence joins TRBV5-1 and TRBJ2-7; tentatively, D is TRBD1 (5 bases). The germline gives CDR1 SGHRS, CDR2 YFSETQ. The CDR3 contains 14 residues. The V and J ends lost 4 bases and 4 bases respectively, with 15 bases between them. CDR3 DNA sequence: TGCGCCAGCAGCCCCCAGGGATCGTTATACGAGCAGTACTTC. As protein: CASSPQGSLYEQYF.

The CDR3 loop is CASSPPRRAQETQYF. The CDR3 coding sequence is TGTGCCAGCAGCCCCCCCCGGAGGGCGCAAGAGACCCAGTACTTC. The chain recombines TRBV7-2 with TRBJ2-5; a possible D gene is TRBD2 (6 bases). V was shortened by 5 bases and J by 2 bases, with 15 bases between the two germline ends. CDR1 and CDR2 (germline): SGHTA, FQGNSA. The CDR3 runs 15 residues.

The chain combines TRBV28 with TRBJ2-7; 13 bases agree with TRBD2. The CDR3 has 15 residues. From germline, CDR1 is MDHEN and CDR2 SYDVKM. V shed 5 bases, J shed 2 bases, and the junction held 3 bases outside the gene matches. The CDR3 spells CASSPLAGGTYEQYF. The DNA for the CDR3 is TGTGCCAGCAGTCCACTAGCGGGAGGGACCTACGAGCAGTACTTC.